This entry lists 11 T cell receptor beta chains sequenced from one sample in a study of radiation and T cells in renal cell carcinoma (dated by TCRdb to 2018 to 2021). Reading the label with the study, this specimen's time point is: blood 2 weeks post-SBRT. Explained via the paper, the treatment or condition label denotes: 15 Gy SBRT to primary tumor, nephrectomy 4 weeks later. Library creation used the immunoSEQ multiplex PCR assay. Sourced from immuneACCESS, this table was stored by TCRdb with only in-frame sequences that have V and J called. A share of the clones is absent; for the studies checked, an unresolved V gene accounts for under half, and the remainder has no known explanation. The sample records more than 150,000 clones, approximately 86% of which are singletons. Roughly 13% of the sample comes from the top ten. The source material was blood, sampled from a patient whose treatment included radiotherapy and nephrectomy. These receptors all stem from a woman in her 50s with renal cell carcinoma.

This chain uses TRBV6-1 with TRBJ2-6; D possibly corresponds to TRBD1 (6 bases). The germline V gene encodes CDR1 MNHNS and CDR2 SASEGT. The V gene lost 1 base and the J gene lost 4 bases, with 11 bases spanning the gap. This CDR3 is built from 16 residues. The CDR3 nucleotides read TGTGCCAGCAGTGAAGAGTCGGGGACAGGGGCCAACGTCCTGACTTTC. It encodes CASSEESGTGANVLTF.

The J gene is TRBJ2-1, the V gene TRBV11-2; 7 bases are a match to TRBD1. The ends lost 3 bases at V and 4 bases at J; junction bases unmatched: 6. The CDR3 runs 15 residues. From germline, CDR1 is SGHAT and CDR2 FQNNGV. Here the CDR3 DNA reads TGTGCCAGCAGCTTGCAACAGGGGTCATACAATGAGCAGTTCTTC. It is translated as CASSLQQGSYNEQFF. The complete variable domain, with remaining parts taken from reference TRBV11-2 and TRBJ2-1, reads EAGVAQSPRYKIIEKRQSVAFWCNPISGHATLYWYQQILGQGPKLLIQFQNNGVVDDSQLPKDRFSAERLKGVDSTLKIQPAKLEDSAVYLCASSLQQGSYNEQFFGPGTRLTVL.

The J gene is TRBJ2-7, the V gene TRBV5-6; D is undetermined. V gave up 4 bases and J gave up 2 bases, with 16 bases separating them. The CDR3 runs 15 residues. Germline assignment: CDR1 SGHDT and CDR2 YYEEEE. The CDR3 is CASSPWVGSAYEQYF. The CDR3 bases are TGTGCCAGCAGCCCCTGGGTGGGTTCCGCCTACGAGCAGTACTTC.

This sequence joins TRBV7-9 and TRBJ1-1, with TRBD1 identical over 8 bases. CDR1 SEHNR and CDR2 FQNEAQ come from the germline V gene (reference sequence). J was trimmed by 1 base and V by 5 bases; bases with no gene match: 9. This CDR3 contains 16 residues. The DNA of the CDR3 is TGTGCCAGCAGCCCTCGCTGGGACAGGACGAACACTGAAGCTTTCTTT. Protein: CASSPRWDRTNTEAFF.

V usage is TRBV7-9 and J usage is TRBJ1-2, with 10 bases fitting TRBD1. There are 14 residues in the CDR3. V lost 4 bases, J lost 4 bases, and 3 bases stayed unmatched. Germline V gene sequence: CDR1 SEHNR, CDR2 FQNEAQ (reference sequence). DNA of the CDR3: TGTGCCAGCAGCTCGTGGACAGGGGGCTATGGCTACACCTTC. This encodes CASSSWTGGYGYTF.

The V call is TRBV6-5, the J call TRBJ2-1; D may correspond to TRBD1 or TRBD2 (5 bases each). Between the trimmed V and J ends, which lost 0 bases and 4 bases, there was a span of 7 bases. The germline CDR1 and CDR2 sequences are MNHEY and SVGAGI. CDR3 length: 14 amino acids. CDR3 sequence (DNA): TGTGCCAGCAGTTACTCGAGGGGATACAATGAGCAGTTCTTC. Its translation: CASSYSRGYNEQFF.

CDR3 sequence (DNA): TGTGCCAGCAGCTCTCGATATAATTCACCCCTCCACTTT. Protein product: CASSSRYNSPLHF. The rearrangement joins TRBV7-6 to TRBJ1-6; no firm D call. The germline CDR1 and CDR2 sequences are SGHVS and FNYEAQ. This CDR3 comprises 13 residues. V was trimmed by 4 bases and J by 4 bases, leaving 5 bases between them.

V usage is TRBV30 and J usage is TRBJ1-2; the D gene is possibly TRBD1 (5 bases). The germline V and J ends were trimmed by 0 bases and 6 bases, with 14 bases remaining between them. Looked up from germline, CDR1 is GTSNPN and CDR2 is SVGIG (reference sequence). The CDR3 contains 14 residues. In DNA form, the CDR3 reads TGTGCCTGGAGTGTACGTGGGGGACTCGATGGCTACACCTTC. Amino acid sequence: CAWSVRGGLDGYTF.

CDR3 loop: CASSLGGSASGHQFF. In DNA, the CDR3 is TGTGCCAGCAGCTTAGGGGGTAGCGCATCGGGTCACCAGTTCTTC. The chain is built from TRBV7-9 and TRBJ2-1; the D gene is possibly TRBD2 (5 bases). V shed 1 base and J shed 13 bases, with 20 bases lying between them. There are 15 residues in the CDR3. Germline CDR1 is SEHNR and CDR2 is FQNEAQ (reference sequence).

As DNA, the CDR3 is TGTGCCAGCAGCTTAGGCCAGGGAGCCATGAACACTGAAGCTTTCTTT. Its protein is CASSLGQGAMNTEAFF. This sequence joins TRBV7-2 and TRBJ1-1, with a weak D call TRBD1 (5 bases). The CDR3 consists of 16 residues. V was shortened by 1 base and J by 0 bases, with 12 bases between the two germline ends. In germline, CDR1 is SGHTA, CDR2 FQGNSA.

The V call is TRBV7-3, the J call TRBJ2-2, with TRBD2 matching 7 bases. This CDR3 has 16 amino acids. V was clipped by 1 base and J by 5 bases; unmatched bases: 7. CDR1 and CDR2 (germline): SGHTA, FQGTGA. The CDR3 region is CASSLNPTGGTGELFF. The CDR3 DNA is TGTGCCAGCAGCTTAAATCCTACGGGGGGAACCGGGGAGCTGTTTTTT.